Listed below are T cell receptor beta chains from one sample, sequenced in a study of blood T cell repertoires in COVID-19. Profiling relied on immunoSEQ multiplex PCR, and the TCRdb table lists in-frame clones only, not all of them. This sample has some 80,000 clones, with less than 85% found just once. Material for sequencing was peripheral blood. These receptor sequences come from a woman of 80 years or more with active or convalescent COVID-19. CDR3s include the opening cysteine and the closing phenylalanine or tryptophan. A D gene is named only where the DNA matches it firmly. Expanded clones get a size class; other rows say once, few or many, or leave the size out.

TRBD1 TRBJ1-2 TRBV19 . TGTGCCAGTAGTGTGCACGGGACAGGGGATAACTATGGCTACACCTTC CASSVHGTGDNYGYTF
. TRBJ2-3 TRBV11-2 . TGTGCCAGCAGCTTAGGAGGAGGCAGGCTGGATACGCAGTATTTT CASSLGGGRLDTQYF
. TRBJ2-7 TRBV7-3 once TGTGCCAGCAGCCGCGACAGGTTCTACGAGCAGTACTTC CASSRDRFYEQYF
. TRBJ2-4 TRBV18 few TGTGCCAGCTCACCAAAAAATGACGGGGGTTCCAAAAACATTCAGTACTTC CASSPKNDGGSKNIQYF
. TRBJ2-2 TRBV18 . TGTGCCAGCTCACCTATCATGCCGGCGGGGTCGAACACCGGGGAGCTGTTTTTT CASSPIMPAGSNTGELFF
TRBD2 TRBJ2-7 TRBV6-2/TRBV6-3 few TGTGCCAGCAGTTACTCGATATCCGGGCGGGAGGCCGTCCCTTCGCAGTACTTC CASSYSISGREAVPSQYF
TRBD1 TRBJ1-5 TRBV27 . TGTGCCAGCAGGGCGGGACAGCTTAGCAATCAGCCCCAGCATTTT CASRAGQLSNQPQHF
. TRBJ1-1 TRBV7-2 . TGTGCCAGCAGATTTTCCATGAACACTGAAGCTTTCTTT CASRFSMNTEAFF
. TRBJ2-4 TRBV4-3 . TGCGCCAGCAGCCTACAACAGGGTAGGGTAGACATTCAGTACTTC CASSLQQGRVDIQYF
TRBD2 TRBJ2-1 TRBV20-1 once TGCAGTGCTAGTTCCCCTAGCGGGCCGAATGAGCAGTTCTTC CSASSPSGPNEQFF
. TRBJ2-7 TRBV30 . TGTGCCTGGTCCGGGACTGATTCTTCCTACGAGCAGTACTTC CAWSGTDSSYEQYF
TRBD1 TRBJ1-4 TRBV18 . TGTGCCAGCTCACGGGCCGGGACAGGGAGTGAAAAACTGTTTTTT CASSRAGTGSEKLFF
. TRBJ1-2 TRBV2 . TGTGCCAGCAGTGGCGAAACAGGATTCTATGGCTACACCTTC CASSGETGFYGYTF
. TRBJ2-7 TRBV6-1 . TGTGCCAGCAGTGAACTCCGTAGGGAGCGGTACGAGCAGTACTTC CASSELRRERYEQYF
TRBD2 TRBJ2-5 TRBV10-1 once TGCGCCAGCAGTCCGGGACTAGCGGGGGTAGAAGAGACCCAGTACTTC CASSPGLAGVEETQYF
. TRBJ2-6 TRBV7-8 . TGTGCCAGCAGCCCCAAGCGGTCGGGCCTCTCTGGGGCCAACGTCCTGACTTTC CASSPKRSGLSGANVLTF
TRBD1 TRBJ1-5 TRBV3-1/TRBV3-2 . TGTGCCAGCAGCCAAGAGCGGCCAGGGGGCATCAATCAGCCCCAGCATTTT CASSQERPGGINQPQHF
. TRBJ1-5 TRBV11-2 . TGTGCCAGCAGCCAAACCAGGGGCCCGCGGGGCAATCAGCCCCAGCATTTT CASSQTRGPRGNQPQHF
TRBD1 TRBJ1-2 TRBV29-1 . TGCAGCGTTGAGGGACAGGGAATTCGGGTTAATGGCTACACCTTC CSVEGQGIRVNGYTF
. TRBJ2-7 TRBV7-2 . TGTGCCAGCAGCTTAGTATCGGGTCGGAGCTCCTACGAGCAGTACTTC CASSLVSGRSSYEQYF
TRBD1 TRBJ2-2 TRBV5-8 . TGTGCCAGCAGCTCCGGAAGAATCACAGGGGGCCACGGGGAGCTGTTTTTT CASSSGRITGGHGELFF
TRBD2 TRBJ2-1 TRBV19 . TGTGCCAGTACCCGGACTAGCGGGAGTACTGAGCAGTTCTTC CASTRTSGSTEQFF
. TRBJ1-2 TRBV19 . TGTGCCAGTAACCAACCGGGCTGGGGCCGTGACTATGGCTACACCTTC CASNQPGWGRDYGYTF
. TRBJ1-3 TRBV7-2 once TGTGCCAGCAGCACACAGGGCATTGGAAACACCATATATTTT CASSTQGIGNTIYF